This record covers a single T cell receptor beta chain. Germline values: CDR1 LNHNV, CDR2 YYDKDF (reference sequence). The CDR3 runs to 13 residues. Trimming removed 5 bases at V and 4 bases at J, with 11 bases between. Authors' analysis steps: Reference gene primer amplification gave nucleated cell count estimates. Clones were read by immunoSEQ multiplex PCR, and TCRdb kept only the in-frame ones, dropping some. V and J calls and clone size are copied from that table; D and trimming were computed from the DNA. The table has 150,000 to 200,000 clones, about three quarters seen once; the top ten hold 8.6%. The data were taken from a study of blood T cell repertoires in COVID-19. Study as a whole: T cells, B-cell-depleted T cells, or PBMCs supplied cDNA or gDNA.

Material: peripheral blood. The genes are TRBV15 and TRBJ1-2; no definite D call. The receptor's source is a woman between 50 and 59 years old with active or convalescent COVID-19. The DNA for the CDR3 is TGTGCCACCAGCCTGAACTACATCTATGGCTACACCTTC. Translated, it gives CATSLNYIYGYTF.